This T cell receptor (beta chain) was profiled in a study of CD8 T cells in Susac syndrome. TCR beta sequencing covered blood CD8+ and CD4+ T cells. Susac syndrome patients met recently defined diagnostic criteria for definite or probable disease. Purification of the CD8+ and CD4+ T cells relied on negative isolation, and TEMRA cells underwent FACS enrichment. This clonotype appeared once. Germline V gene sequence: CDR1 SQVTM, CDR2 ANQGSEA. This CDR3 has 13 amino acids. Trimming pared 7 bases from V and 8 bases from J, leaving 20 bases between. Random hexamers served to reverse transcribe roughly 0.45 to 1 ug RNA. TCRdb recomputed calls from the immunoSEQ multiplex PCR reads with MiXCR, one row per CDR3 protein. Of some 180,000 distinct CDR3 sequences in the sample, just under 95% were seen once.

The specimen was CD4+ T cells from PBMCs. The sequence was obtained from a human donor with Susac syndrome. The gene calls are TRBV29-1 and TRBJ1-1, with TRBD1 as a possible D gene (5 bases). This CDR3 reads CSGALGRVTEAFF. CDR3 coding DNA: TGCAGCGGAGCCCTGGGCAGGGTGACCGAAGCTTTCTTT.